What follows is one T cell receptor beta chain and its context. TCRdb's copy holds only in-frame clones and misses some; the assay was immunoSEQ multiplex PCR. The sample gives over 130,000 clones, around 83% of which show up once; about 8.9% is in the top ten. The data belong to a study of blood T cell repertoires in COVID-19. In the study overall: Acute-phase and convalescent COVID-19 samples originated in the United States, Italy and Spain. Sources were T cells, B-cell-depleted T cells, or PBMCs; the material itself was cDNA or gDNA.

Germline trimming cut 3 bases from V and 7 bases from J; bases unmatched to any gene: 10. Germline lookup yields CDR1 LNHDA and CDR2 SQIVND (reference sequence). The CDR3 has 17 amino acids. Material for sequencing was peripheral blood. The receptor's source is a man younger than 45 with COVID-19, enrolled during active disease. The chain couples TRBV19 to TRBJ1-3; 12 bases align to TRBD1. This CDR3 is CASSILLGTGGMNTIYF. The DNA for the CDR3 is TGTGCCAGTAGTATTCTCCTCGGGACAGGGGGCATGAACACCATATATTTT.